This TCR beta chain was identified in a study of lung T cells in sarcoidosis with Löfgren's syndrome. Study information: Sarcoidosis features CD4+ T cell accumulation in bronchoalveolar lavage fluid. Löfgren's syndrome patients were the main repertoire analysis focus. Study results and caveats: Shared TRAV12-1 and TRBV2 CDR3 motifs across Löfgren's syndrome patients reportedly suggested public CD4+ TCRs. TRAV12-1 and TRBV2 were reportedly most expanded in Löfgren's patients.

Trimming removed 6 bases at V and 4 bases at J, with 18 bases between. The germline CDR1 and CDR2 sequences are MDHEN and SYDVKM. This CDR3 has 15 amino acids. TCRdb redid the calling of the reads with MiXCR, one entry per CDR3 protein. The table has 55,000 to 80,000 distinct CDR3 sequences, around 20% seen once. This clonotype has a count of ten or more. No antigen is known for it. Material: CD4+ T cells from PBMCs. The TCR originated in a human donor with sarcoidosis (Löfgren's syndrome or another form), or a control subject (not recorded which). The V call is TRBV28, the J call TRBJ1-2; weak D call: TRBD1 (6 bases). The CDR3, as DNA: TGTGCCAGCAGCCGCAACAGGGCGGGTAGCTATGGCTACACCTTC. As protein: CASSRNRAGSYGYTF.